The 18 T cell receptor beta chains reported below all come from one sample, sequenced in a study of cytomegalovirus exposure and HLA in healthy donors. In the PCR, 60 Vbeta and 13 Jbeta primers were used. Produced via immunoSEQ multiplex PCR; TCRdb's table is partial and in-frame only. The sample totals around 40,000 clones. Material: PBMCs. All receptors derive from a man aged 25-45 years in good health and CMV-seronegative.

The rearrangement joins TRBV19 to TRBJ2-3, with TRBD2 identical over 12 bases. This CDR3 has 19 residues. J gave up 0 bases and V 4 bases, and 11 bases lay outside the gene matches. Germline V gene data show CDR1 as LNHDA and CDR2 as SQIVND (reference sequence). CDR3 coding DNA: TGTGCCAGTAGTAGAGGGCCTAGCGGGGGGGTATTTAGCACAGATACGCAGTATTTT. Amino acids: CASSRGPSGGVFSTDTQYF.

The CDR3 nucleotides are TGTGCCACCAGCAGTAAGGGGGCAGGGTATGGCTACACCTTC. It yields the protein CATSSKGAGYGYTF. The genes are TRBV15 and TRBJ1-2; 7 nucleotides line up with TRBD1. The ends lost 3 bases at V and 5 bases at J; junction bases unmatched: 6. This CDR3 comprises 14 residues. Germline assignment: CDR1 LNHNV and CDR2 YYDKDF (reference sequence).

V gene TRBV5-1 combines with J gene TRBJ2-5; no firm D call. Per the germline V gene, CDR1 is SGHRS and CDR2 is YFSETQ. Trimming took 0 bases from V and 2 from J, leaving 8 bases between them. This CDR3 has 14 amino acids. The CDR3 is CASSLDTAQETQYF. As DNA, the CDR3 is TGCGCCAGCAGCTTGGATACAGCTCAAGAGACCCAGTACTTC. The variable domain in full, with the rest retrieved from reference TRBV5-1 and TRBJ2-5, is KAGVTQTPRYLIKTRGQQVTLSCSPISGHRSVSWYQQTPGQGLQFLFEYFSETQRNKGNFPGRFSGRQFSNSRSEMNVSTLELGDSALYLCASSLDTAQETQYFGPGTRLLVL.

The chain joins TRBV7-2 to TRBJ2-1, with D tentatively TRBD2 (6 bases). Germline V CDR1 and CDR2: SGHTA, FQGNSA. The CDR3 extends over 15 amino acids. With 6 bases removed from V and 0 bases from J, the gap between germline ends came to 12 bases. CDR3 nucleotide sequence: TGTGCCAGCAGGTACCCCGGGAGCTCCTACAATGAGCAGTTCTTC. Protein: CASRYPGSSYNEQFF.

The J gene is TRBJ2-3, the V gene TRBV10-3, with 7 nucleotides matching TRBD2. Germline CDR1 and CDR2: ENHRY and SYGVKD. V lost 8 bases and J lost 2; bases outside the gene matches: 7. The CDR3 consists of 14 residues. The CDR3 coding sequence is TGTGCCATCGGACGCGGGGGACTCACAGATACGCAGTATTTT. It is translated as CAIGRGGLTDTQYF.

The V call is TRBV5-5, the J call TRBJ2-1; 10 nucleotides agree with TRBD2. CDR3 length equals 15 residues. The ends lost 0 bases at V and 7 bases at J; junction bases unmatched: 4. In germline, CDR1 is SGHKS, CDR2 YYEKEE (reference sequence). CDR3 sequence: CASSLERGGLNEQFF. The CDR3 DNA follows: TGTGCCAGCAGCTTGGAGCGGGGGGGCCTGAATGAGCAGTTCTTC.

V and J are TRBV15 and TRBJ1-5; TRBD1 agrees at 9 bases. V was pared by 4 bases and J by 2 bases, with 9 bases of the junction left unmatched. Germline CDR1 is LNHNV and CDR2 is YYDKDF (reference sequence). This CDR3 contains 17 residues. The CDR3 DNA sequence: TGTGCCACCAGCACACTGACAGGGGGAATAGGCAATCAGCCCCAGCATTTT. Translation: CATSTLTGGIGNQPQHF.

J is TRBJ1-2 and V is TRBV9; 10 nucleotides align to TRBD1. The V and J ends lost 3 bases and 3 bases, in that order; junction bases with no gene match: 5. The germline CDR1 and CDR2 sequences are SGDLS and YYNGEE. This CDR3 has 15 amino acids. CDR3 nucleotide sequence: TGTGCCAGCAGCGCGACAGGGGGCGCAGACTATGGCTACACCTTC. Translating it yields CASSATGGADYGYTF.

The chain links TRBV19 to TRBJ2-7; TRBD1 matches 11 bases. CDR3 length: 16 amino acids. CDR1 is LNHDA, CDR2 SQIVND, per germline (reference sequence). J lost 1 base, V lost 5 bases, and 7 bases had no gene match. The CDR3 nucleotides are TGTGCCAGTAGTGACGCCGGGACAGGGGGGTCCTACGAGCAGTACTTC. It specifies CASSDAGTGGSYEQYF.

This chain links TRBV7-3 with TRBJ1-2, with D possibly matching TRBD1 (6 bases). Germline CDR1 is SGHTA and CDR2 is FQGTGA. V shed 2 bases and J shed 5 bases, with 15 bases lying between them. The CDR3 covers 15 residues. The CDR3 is CASSLYPGTTYGYTF. DNA of the CDR3: TGTGCCAGCAGCTTATACCCCGGGACAACTTATGGCTACACCTTC.

The chain links TRBV25-1 to TRBJ2-7, with D possibly matching TRBD1 (6 bases). This CDR3 is built from 12 residues. Trimming took off 8 bases at V and 1 base at J, with 9 bases between the two ends. The germline gives CDR1 MGHDK, CDR2 SYGVNS. CDR3 residues: CASSRGSYEQYF. For the CDR3, the DNA is TGTGCCAGCTCCAGGGGTTCCTACGAGCAGTACTTC.

The genes are TRBV9 and TRBJ2-5, with a possible D match to TRBD1 (7 bases). V was cut by 3 bases and J by 5 bases, with 8 bases left in between. This CDR3 region has 12 residues. CDR1 and CDR2 (germline): SGDLS, YYNGEE. As DNA, the CDR3 is TGTGCCAGCAGCGCAGGGGGGGAGACCCAGTACTTC. Protein: CASSAGGETQYF.

The V gene is TRBV5-4, the J gene TRBJ1-3; D is possibly TRBD1 (6 bases). Germline V gives CDR1 SGHNT, CDR2 YYREEE (reference sequence). Trimming removed 4 bases at V and 0 bases at J, with 11 bases between. This CDR3 is 15 amino acids long. DNA for the CDR3: TGTGCCAGCAGCCCTGGACAGCCCTCTGGAAACACCATATATTTT. This codes for CASSPGQPSGNTIYF.

The rearrangement uses TRBV5-8 and TRBJ2-1; 12 bases line up with TRBD2. The V and J ends lost 0 bases and 5 bases, in that order; junction bases with no gene match: 0. Germline CDR1 is SGHTS and CDR2 is YDEGEE. The CDR3 covers 15 residues. The DNA for the CDR3 is TGTGCCAGCAGCTTGGGGACTAGCGGGGACAATGAGCAGTTCTTC. Its translation: CASSLGTSGDNEQFF.

The genes are TRBV6-5 and TRBJ1-2, with D possibly TRBD1 on 5 matching bases. V shed 6 bases and J shed 7 bases, with 12 bases lying between them. The germline V gene has CDR1 MNHEY and CDR2 SVGAGI. CDR3 length equals 12 residues. This CDR3 is CASRRSGGGYTF. The CDR3 DNA reads as TGTGCCAGCAGGCGCTCCGGGGGTGGCTACACCTTC.

This sequence joins TRBV7-3 and TRBJ1-6, with D perhaps matching TRBD1 (6 bases). The CDR3 sequence is 15 residues long. The V and J ends lost 2 bases and 5 bases respectively, with 10 bases between them. Germline CDR1 reads SGHTA; CDR2 reads FQGTGA. The CDR3 DNA reads as TGTGCCAGCAGCTTAGTCGGACAGAATAATTCACCCCTCCACTTT. Its protein is CASSLVGQNNSPLHF.

The rearrangement joins TRBV29-1 to TRBJ1-5, with D perhaps matching TRBD1 (5 bases). This CDR3 is built from 12 residues. V lost 6 bases, J lost 3 bases, and 9 bases lay in between. CDR1 and CDR2 from the germline V gene are SQVTM and ANQGSEA. The CDR3 region has the DNA TGCAGCGTCCAGGGTTACAATCAGCCCCAGCATTTT. Translating it yields CSVQGYNQPQHF. The variable domain in full, completed from reference TRBV29-1 and TRBJ1-5, reads SAVISQKPSRDICQRGTSLTIQCQVDSQVTMMFWYRQQPGQSLTLIATANQGSEATYESGFVIDKFPISRPNLTFSTLTVSNMSPEDSSIYLCSVQGYNQPQHFGDGTRLSIL.

The chain couples TRBV6-5 to TRBJ2-7, with 12 bases that match TRBD1. With V trimmed by 6 bases and J by 0 bases, 0 bases remained unmatched. Germline V gene lookup returns CDR1 MNHEY and CDR2 SVGAGI. The CDR3 is 14 residues long. CDR3 DNA sequence: TGTGCCAGCAGGGGACAGGGGGCCTCCTACGAGCAGTACTTC. It encodes CASRGQGASYEQYF.